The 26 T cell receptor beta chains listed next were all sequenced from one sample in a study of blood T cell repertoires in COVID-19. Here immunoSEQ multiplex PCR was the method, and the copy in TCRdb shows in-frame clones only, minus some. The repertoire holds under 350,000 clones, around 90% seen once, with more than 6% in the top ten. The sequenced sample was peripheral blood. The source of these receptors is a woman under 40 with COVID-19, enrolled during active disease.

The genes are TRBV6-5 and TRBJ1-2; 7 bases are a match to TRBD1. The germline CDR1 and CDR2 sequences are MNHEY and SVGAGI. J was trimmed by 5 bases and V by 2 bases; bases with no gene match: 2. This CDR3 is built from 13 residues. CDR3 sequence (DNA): TGTGCCAGCAGTTACGGGACAGTATATGGCTACACCTTC. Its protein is CASSYGTVYGYTF.

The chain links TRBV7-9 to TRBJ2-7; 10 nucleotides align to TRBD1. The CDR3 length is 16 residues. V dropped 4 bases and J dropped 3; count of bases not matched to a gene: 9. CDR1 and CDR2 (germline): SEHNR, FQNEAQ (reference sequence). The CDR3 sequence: CASSYNLDRGLYEQYF. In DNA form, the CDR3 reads TGTGCCAGCAGCTATAACCTTGACAGGGGGCTCTACGAGCAGTACTTC. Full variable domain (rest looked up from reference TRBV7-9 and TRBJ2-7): DTGVSQNPRHKITKRGQNVTFRCDPISEHNRLYWYRQTLGQGPEFLTYFQNEAQLEKSRLLSDRFSAERPKGSFSTLEIQRTEQGDSAMYLCASSYNLDRGLYEQYFGPGTRLTVT.

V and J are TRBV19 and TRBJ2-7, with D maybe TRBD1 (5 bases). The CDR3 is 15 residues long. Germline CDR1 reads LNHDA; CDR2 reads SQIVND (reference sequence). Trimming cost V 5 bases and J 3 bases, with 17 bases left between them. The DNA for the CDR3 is TGTGCCAGTAGTGGGCAGGAGATGGGGCACTACGAGCAGTACTTC. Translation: CASSGQEMGHYEQYF.

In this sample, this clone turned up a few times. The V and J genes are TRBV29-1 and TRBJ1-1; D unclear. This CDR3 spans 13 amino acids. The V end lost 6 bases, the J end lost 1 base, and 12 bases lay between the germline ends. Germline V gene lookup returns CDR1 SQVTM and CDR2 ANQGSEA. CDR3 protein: CSVAGRGNTEAFF. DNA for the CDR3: TGCAGCGTGGCGGGCCGGGGGAACACTGAAGCTTTCTTT.

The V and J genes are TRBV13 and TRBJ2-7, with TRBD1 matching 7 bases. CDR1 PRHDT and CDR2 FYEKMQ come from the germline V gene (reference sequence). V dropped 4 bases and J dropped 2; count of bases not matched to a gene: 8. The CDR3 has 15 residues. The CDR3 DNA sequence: TGTGCCAGCAGCTCACAGGGGCCCTTGACCTACGAGCAGTACTTC. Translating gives CASSSQGPLTYEQYF.

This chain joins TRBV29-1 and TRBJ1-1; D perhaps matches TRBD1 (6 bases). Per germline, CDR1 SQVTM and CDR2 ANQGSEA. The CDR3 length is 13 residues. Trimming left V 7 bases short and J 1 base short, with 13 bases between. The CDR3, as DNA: TGCAGCGCGCTGACAGGTCCGAACACTGAAGCTTTCTTT. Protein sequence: CSALTGPNTEAFF.

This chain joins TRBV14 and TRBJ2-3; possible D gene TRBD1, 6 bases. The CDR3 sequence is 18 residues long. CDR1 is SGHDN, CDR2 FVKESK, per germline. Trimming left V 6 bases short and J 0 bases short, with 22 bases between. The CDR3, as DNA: TGTGCCAGCAGTCTAACTCCAGGGGACCTTTACAGCACAGATACGCAGTATTTT. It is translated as CASSLTPGDLYSTDTQYF.

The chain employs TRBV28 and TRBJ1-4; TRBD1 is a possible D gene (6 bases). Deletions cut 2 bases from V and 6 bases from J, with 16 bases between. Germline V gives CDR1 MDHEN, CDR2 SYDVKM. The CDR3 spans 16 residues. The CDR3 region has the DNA TGTGCCAGCAGTTTAAAGAGGGGACACTGGTATGAAAAACTGTTTTTT. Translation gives CASSLKRGHWYEKLFF.

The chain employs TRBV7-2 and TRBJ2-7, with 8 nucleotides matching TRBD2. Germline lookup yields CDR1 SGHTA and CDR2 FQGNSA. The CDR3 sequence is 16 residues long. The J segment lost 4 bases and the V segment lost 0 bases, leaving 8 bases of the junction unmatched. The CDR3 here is CASSLAVGSGMYEQYF. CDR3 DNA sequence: TGTGCCAGCAGCTTAGCAGTTGGTAGCGGGATGTACGAGCAGTACTTC.

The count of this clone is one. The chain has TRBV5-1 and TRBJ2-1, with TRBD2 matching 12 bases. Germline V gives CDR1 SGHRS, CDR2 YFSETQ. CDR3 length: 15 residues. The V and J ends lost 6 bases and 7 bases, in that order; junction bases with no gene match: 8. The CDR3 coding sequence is TGCGCCAGCATGGCCCTAGCGGGAGGGGGAAATGAGCAGTTCTTC. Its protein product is CASMALAGGGNEQFF.

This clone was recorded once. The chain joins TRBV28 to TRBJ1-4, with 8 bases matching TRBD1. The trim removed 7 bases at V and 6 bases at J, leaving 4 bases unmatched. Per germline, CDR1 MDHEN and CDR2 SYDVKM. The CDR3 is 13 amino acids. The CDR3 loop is CASIGQGDEKLFF. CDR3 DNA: TGTGCCAGCATCGGACAGGGAGATGAAAAACTGTTTTTT.

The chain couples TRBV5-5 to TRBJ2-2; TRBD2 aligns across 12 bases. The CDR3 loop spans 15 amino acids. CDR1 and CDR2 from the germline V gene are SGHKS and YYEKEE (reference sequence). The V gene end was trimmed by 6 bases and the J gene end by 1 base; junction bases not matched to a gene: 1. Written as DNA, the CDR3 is TGTGCCAGCATACTAGCGGGAGGGAACACCGGGGAGCTGTTTTTT. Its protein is CASILAGGNTGELFF.

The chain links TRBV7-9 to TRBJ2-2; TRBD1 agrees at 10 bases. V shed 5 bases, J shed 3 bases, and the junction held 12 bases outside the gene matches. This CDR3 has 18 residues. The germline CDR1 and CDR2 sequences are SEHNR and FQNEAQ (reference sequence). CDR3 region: CASSPLNPGQGYTGELFF. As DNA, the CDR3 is TGTGCCAGCAGCCCCCTCAATCCGGGACAGGGGTACACCGGGGAGCTGTTTTTT.

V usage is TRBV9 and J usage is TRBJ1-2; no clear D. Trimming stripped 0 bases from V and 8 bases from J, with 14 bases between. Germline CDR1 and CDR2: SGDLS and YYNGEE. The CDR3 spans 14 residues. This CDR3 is CASSVAPGDPGYTF. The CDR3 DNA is TGTGCCAGCAGCGTAGCCCCGGGAGACCCGGGCTACACCTTC.

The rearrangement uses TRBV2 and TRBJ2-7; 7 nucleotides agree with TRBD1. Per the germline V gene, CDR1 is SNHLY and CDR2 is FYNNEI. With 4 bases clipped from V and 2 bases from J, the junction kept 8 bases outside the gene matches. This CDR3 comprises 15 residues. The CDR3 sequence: CASSGEGQTTYEQYF. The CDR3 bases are TGTGCCAGCAGTGGCGAGGGACAGACCACCTACGAGCAGTACTTC. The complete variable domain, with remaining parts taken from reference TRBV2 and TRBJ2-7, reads EPEVTQTPSHQVTQMGQEVILRCVPISNHLYFYWYRQILGQKVEFLVSFYNNEISEKSEIFDDQFSVERPDGSNFTLKIRSTKLEDSAMYFCASSGEGQTTYEQYFGPGTRLTVT.

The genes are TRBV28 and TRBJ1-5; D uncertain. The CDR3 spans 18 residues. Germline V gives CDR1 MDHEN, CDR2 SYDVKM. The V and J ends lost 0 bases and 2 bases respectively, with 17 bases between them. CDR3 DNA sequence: TGTGCCAGCAGTTTATGGAGCGGCGGCCGTGGGGGCAATCAGCCCCAGCATTTT. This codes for CASSLWSGGRGGNQPQHF.

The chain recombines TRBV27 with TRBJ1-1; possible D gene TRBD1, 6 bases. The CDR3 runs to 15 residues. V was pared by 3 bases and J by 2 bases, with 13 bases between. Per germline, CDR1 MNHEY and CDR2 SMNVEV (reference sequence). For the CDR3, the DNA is TGTGCCAGCAGTTTCGGTGCCAGGGGTAACACTGAAGCTTTCTTT. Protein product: CASSFGARGNTEAFF.

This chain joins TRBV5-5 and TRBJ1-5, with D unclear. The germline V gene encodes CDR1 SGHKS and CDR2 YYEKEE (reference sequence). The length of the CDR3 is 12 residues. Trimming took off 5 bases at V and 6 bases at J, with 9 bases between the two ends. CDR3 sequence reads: CASRLLGQPQHF. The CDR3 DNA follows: TGTGCCAGCAGGCTGCTCGGTCAGCCCCAGCATTTT. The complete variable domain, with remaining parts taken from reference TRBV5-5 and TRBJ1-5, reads DAGVTQSPTHLIKTRGQQVTLRCSPISGHKSVSWYQQVLGQGPQFIFQYYEKEERGRGNFPDRFSARQFPNYSSELNVNALLLGDSALYLCASRLLGQPQHFGDGTRLSIL.

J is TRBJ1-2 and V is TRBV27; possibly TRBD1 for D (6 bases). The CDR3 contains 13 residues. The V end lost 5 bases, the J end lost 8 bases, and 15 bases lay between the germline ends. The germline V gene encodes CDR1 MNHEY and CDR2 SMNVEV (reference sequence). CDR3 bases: TGTGCCAGCAGTCCCGCGGGGGCGGTCGGCTACACCTTC. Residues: CASSPAGAVGYTF.

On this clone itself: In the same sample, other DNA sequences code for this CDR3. The DNA of the CDR3 is TGTGCCAGCAGCCTGTATGGCTACACCTTC. Protein: CASSLYGYTF. The chain uses TRBV12-3 or TRBV12-4 and TRBJ1-2; no clear D. The CDR3 runs 10 residues. V lost 6 bases and J lost 5, with 4 bases in between.

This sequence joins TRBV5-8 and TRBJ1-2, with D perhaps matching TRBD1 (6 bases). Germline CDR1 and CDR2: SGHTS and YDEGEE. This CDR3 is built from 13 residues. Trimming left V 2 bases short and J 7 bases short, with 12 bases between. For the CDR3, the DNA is TGTGCCAGCAGCTTTAGGGGGACGGGTGGCTACACCTTC. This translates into CASSFRGTGGYTF.

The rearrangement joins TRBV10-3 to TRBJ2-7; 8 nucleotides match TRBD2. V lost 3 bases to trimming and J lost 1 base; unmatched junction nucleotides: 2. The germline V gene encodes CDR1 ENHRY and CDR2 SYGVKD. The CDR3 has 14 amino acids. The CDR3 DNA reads TGTGCCATCAGTGAACTAGCGGTGTCCTACGAGCAGTACTTC. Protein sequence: CAISELAVSYEQYF.

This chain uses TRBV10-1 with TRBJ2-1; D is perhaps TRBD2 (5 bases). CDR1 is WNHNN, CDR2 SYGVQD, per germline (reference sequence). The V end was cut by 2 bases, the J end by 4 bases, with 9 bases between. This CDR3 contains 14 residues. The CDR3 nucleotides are TGCGCCAGCAGTGAGACTAGGAATTACAATGAGCAGTTCTTC. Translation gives CASSETRNYNEQFF.

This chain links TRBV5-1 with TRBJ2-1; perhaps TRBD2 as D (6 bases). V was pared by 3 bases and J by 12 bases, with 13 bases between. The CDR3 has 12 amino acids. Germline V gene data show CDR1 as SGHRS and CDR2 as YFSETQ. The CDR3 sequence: CASSSWTGGQFF. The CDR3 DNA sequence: TGCGCCAGCAGCTCCTGGACCGGGGGGCAGTTCTTC.

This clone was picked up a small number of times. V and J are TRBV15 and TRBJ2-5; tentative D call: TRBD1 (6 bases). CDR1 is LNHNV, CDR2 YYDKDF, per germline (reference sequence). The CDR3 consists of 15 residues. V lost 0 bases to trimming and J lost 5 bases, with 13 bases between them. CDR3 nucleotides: TGTGCCACCAGCAGAGATACTGGGGGCAGTGAGACCCAGTACTTC. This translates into CATSRDTGGSETQYF.

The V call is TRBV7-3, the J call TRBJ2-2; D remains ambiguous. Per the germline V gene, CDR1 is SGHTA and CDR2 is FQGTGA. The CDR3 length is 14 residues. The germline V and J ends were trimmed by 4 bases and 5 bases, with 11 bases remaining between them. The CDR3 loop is CASSSKTVTGELFF. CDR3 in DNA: TGTGCCAGCAGCTCCAAAACAGTGACCGGGGAGCTGTTTTTT.